The 23 T cell receptor beta chains below were found in one sample sequenced in a study of CD8 T cells in Susac syndrome. RNA, at about 0.45 to 1 ug, was reverse transcribed with random hexamers. TCRdb recomputed calls from the immunoSEQ multiplex PCR reads with MiXCR, one row per CDR3 protein. The table includes approximately 160,000 distinct CDR3 sequences, about 94% detected once. Sequenced sample: CD4+ T cells from PBMCs. These TCRs come from a human donor with multiple sclerosis.

V gene TRBV6-1 combines with J gene TRBJ2-1, with 9 positions matching TRBD1. The germline gives CDR1 MNHNS, CDR2 SASEGT. J gave up 7 bases and V 6 bases, and 7 bases lay outside the gene matches. The CDR3 contains 14 residues. The CDR3 sequence: CASRPRDRVNEQFF. For the CDR3, the DNA is TGTGCCAGCAGACCCCGGGACAGGGTAAATGAGCAGTTCTTC.

The chain has TRBV23-1 and TRBJ2-1; 9 bases are a match to TRBD2. TRBV23-1 is assigned to the ORF class and has an uncertain function. The CDR3 totals 15 residues. V was pared by 5 bases and J by 4 bases, with 6 bases of the junction left unmatched. The CDR3 here is CASSWAGGFYNEQFF. The CDR3 bases are TGCGCCAGCAGTTGGGCGGGAGGGTTTTACAATGAGCAGTTCTTC.

V is TRBV6-5 and J is TRBJ1-3, with a weak D call TRBD1 (5 bases). The CDR3 has 15 amino acids. CDR1 and CDR2 (germline): MNHEY, SVGAGI. The V gene lost 5 bases and the J gene lost 2 bases, with 13 bases spanning the gap. As DNA, the CDR3 is TGTGCCAGCAGTCTGGTCCCGACAGCTGGAAACACCATATATTTT. Protein sequence: CASSLVPTAGNTIYF.

This chain links TRBV29-1 with TRBJ2-1, with unresolved D. V gave up 3 bases and J gave up 4 bases, with 4 bases separating them. The CDR3 contains 11 residues. Germline CDR1 reads SQVTM; CDR2 reads ANQGSEA. The CDR3 nucleotides read TGCAGCGTTGATAATTACAATGAGCAGTTCTTC. Amino acids: CSVDNYNEQFF.

The chain has TRBV4-2 and TRBJ1-6; 7 bases align to TRBD1. V was pared by 8 bases and J by 4 bases, with 8 bases of the junction left unmatched. The CDR3 runs to 15 residues. Germline CDR1 is LGHNA and CDR2 is YNFKEQ. The CDR3 here is CASGVGQEYNSPLHF. CDR3 bases: TGTGCCAGCGGGGTAGGACAGGAGTATAATTCACCCCTCCACTTT.

The rearrangement uses TRBV6-2 or TRBV6-3 and TRBJ1-1; 9 nucleotides agree with TRBD1. The CDR3 has 14 residues. V dropped 3 bases and J dropped 4; count of bases not matched to a gene: 3. In germline, CDR1 is MNHEY, CDR2 SVGEGT. CDR3 in amino acids: CASSYQTGGTEAFF. CDR3 sequence (DNA): TGTGCCAGCAGTTATCAGACAGGGGGCACTGAAGCTTTCTTT.

This chain joins TRBV19 and TRBJ2-5; tentatively, D is TRBD1 or TRBD2 (5 bases each). CDR3 size: 14 residues. Deletions cut 3 bases from V and 5 bases from J, with 13 bases between. Germline loops: CDR1 LNHDA, CDR2 SQIVND (reference sequence). The CDR3 loop reads CASSIRDPGETQYF. Written as DNA, the CDR3 is TGTGCCAGTAGTATCCGGGACCCTGGGGAGACCCAGTACTTC.

This chain joins TRBV28 and TRBJ2-2; tentatively, D is TRBD2 (6 bases). The CDR3 is 15 amino acids. Trimming stripped 6 bases from V and 1 base from J, with 12 bases between. CDR1 and CDR2 from the germline V gene are MDHEN and SYDVKM. The CDR3 is CASRFGGLNTGELFF. CDR3 sequence (DNA): TGTGCCAGCAGATTCGGGGGATTGAACACCGGGGAGCTGTTTTTT.

In this sample, this clonotype turned up once. The J gene is TRBJ2-1, the V gene TRBV7-8; D possibly corresponds to TRBD2 (5 bases). Trimming took off 4 bases at V and 6 bases at J, with 16 bases between the two ends. The CDR3 runs to 15 residues. Germline V gives CDR1 SGHVS, CDR2 FQNEAQ. CDR3 loop: CASSSARLPSNEQFF. CDR3 in DNA: TGTGCCAGCAGCTCAGCCCGACTACCAAGCAATGAGCAGTTCTTC.

V gene TRBV18 combines with J gene TRBJ1-5, with unresolved D. CDR1 is KGHSH and CDR2 is LQKENI in the germline V gene. V gave up 5 bases and J gave up 5 bases, with 10 bases separating them. The CDR3 spans 13 residues. CDR3 DNA: TGTGCCAGCTCATCGGACCGAGATCAGCCCCAGCATTTT. It is translated as CASSSDRDQPQHF.

J is TRBJ2-7 and V is TRBV2, with TRBD2 matching 8 bases. J was trimmed by 5 bases and V by 8 bases; bases with no gene match: 11. Germline assignment: CDR1 SNHLY and CDR2 FYNNEI. This CDR3 comprises 14 residues. Here the CDR3 reads CASRTGGVLNEQYF. Here the CDR3 DNA reads TGTGCCAGCCGAACCGGGGGGGTGCTGAACGAGCAGTACTTC.

This clonotype showed up just once. The V and J genes are TRBV29-1 and TRBJ1-5; no definite D call. Deletions cut 4 bases from V and 7 bases from J, with 14 bases between. Germline-derived CDR1 and CDR2 are SQVTM and ANQGSEA. The CDR3 totals 13 residues. The chain's CDR3 is CSVAYGDGQPQHF. As DNA, the CDR3 is TGCAGCGTTGCGTACGGGGATGGCCAGCCCCAGCATTTT.

The chain uses TRBV27 and TRBJ1-5, with a weak D call TRBD1 (6 bases). Germline CDR1 and CDR2: MNHEY and SMNVEV (reference sequence). CDR3 length equals 14 residues. V was shortened by 6 bases and J by 3 bases, with 12 bases between the two germline ends. CDR3 region: CASSPGTFNQPQHF. Written as DNA, the CDR3 is TGTGCCAGCAGCCCCGGGACATTCAATCAGCCCCAGCATTTT.

This chain joins TRBV9 and TRBJ2-6; D is ambiguous. The germline V gene encodes CDR1 SGDLS and CDR2 YYNGEE. The CDR3 length is 14 residues. Trimming took 0 bases from V and 2 from J, leaving 3 bases between them. CDR3 in DNA: TGTGCCAGCAGCGTAGGAACTGGGGCCAACGTCCTGACTTTC. Protein sequence: CASSVGTGANVLTF. Combining the CDR3 with reference TRBV9 and TRBJ2-6 gives the whole variable domain DSGVTQTPKHLITATGQRVTLRCSPRSGDLSVYWYQQSLDQGLQFLIQYYNGEERAKGNILERFSAQQFPDLHSELNLSSLELGDSALYFCASSVGTGANVLTFGAGSRLTVL.

This clonotype was counted a single time. The chain has TRBV29-1 and TRBJ2-1; tentative D call: TRBD1 (6 bases). V dropped 6 bases and J dropped 4 bases, with 16 bases sitting between them. CDR1 and CDR2 (germline): SQVTM, ANQGSEA. The length of the CDR3 is 14 residues. The CDR3 protein is CSVRSGTYYNEQFF. The CDR3 DNA sequence: TGCAGCGTGCGGTCAGGGACATATTACAATGAGCAGTTCTTC.

The V gene is TRBV7-9, the J gene TRBJ1-2; tentative D call: TRBD1 (6 bases). Germline V gives CDR1 SEHNR, CDR2 FQNEAQ (reference sequence). V was pared by 7 bases and J by 2 bases, with 17 bases between. CDR3 length: 15 amino acids. The CDR3, as DNA: TGTGCCAGCACCCTTGAGGGGGGACCGAACTATGGCTACACCTTC. It codes for CASTLEGGPNYGYTF. Complete variable domain (other parts from reference TRBV7-9 and TRBJ1-2): DTGVSQNPRHKITKRGQNVTFRCDPISEHNRLYWYRQTLGQGPEFLTYFQNEAQLEKSRLLSDRFSAERPKGSFSTLEIQRTEQGDSAMYLCASTLEGGPNYGYTFGSGTRLTVV.

The CDR3 is CSVEDQQPPYEQYF. The CDR3, as DNA: TGCAGCGTTGAAGATCAACAGCCTCCCTACGAGCAGTACTTC. The J gene is TRBJ2-7, the V gene TRBV29-1, with unresolved D. Germline V gene data show CDR1 as SQVTM and CDR2 as ANQGSEA. The CDR3 spans 14 residues. The germline V and J ends were trimmed by 0 bases and 2 bases, with 11 bases remaining between them.

Comment on this clonotype: The CDR3 does not close with the conserved phenylalanine or tryptophan, likely indicating a read error. The chain joins TRBV18 to TRBJ2-5; TRBD1 or TRBD2 may be the D gene (6 bases each). With 3 bases removed from V and 5 bases from J, the gap between germline ends came to 16 bases. This CDR3 is built from 15 residues. Germline V gene data show CDR1 as KGHSH and CDR2 as LQKENI. In DNA, the CDR3 is TGTGCCAGCTCACCCAACGAGGACAGCGGGGAGACCCAGTACTCC. It yields the protein CASSPNEDSGETQYS.

This clonotype was recorded a few times. In nucleotides, the CDR3 is TGTGCCAGCAGTGCCAGGGTAGACACTGAAGCTTTCTTT. Its protein is CASSARVDTEAFF. The chain uses TRBV12-3 or TRBV12-4 and TRBJ1-1; maybe TRBD1 (5 bases). The CDR3 extends over 13 amino acids. Trimming removed 5 bases from V and 3 bases from J, with 10 bases in between.

The chain links TRBV9 to TRBJ2-1; 8 bases map to TRBD2. Losses at the gene ends were 3 bases for V and 6 bases for J; bases not matched to a gene: 8. Looked up from germline, CDR1 is SGDLS and CDR2 is YYNGEE. The CDR3 spans 15 residues. The CDR3 loop reads CASSGYGGAVNEQFF. CDR3 nucleotide sequence: TGTGCCAGCAGCGGATACGGGGGGGCCGTCAATGAGCAGTTCTTC. Combining the CDR3 with reference TRBV9 and TRBJ2-1 gives the whole variable domain DSGVTQTPKHLITATGQRVTLRCSPRSGDLSVYWYQQSLDQGLQFLIQYYNGEERAKGNILERFSAQQFPDLHSELNLSSLELGDSALYFCASSGYGGAVNEQFFGPGTRLTVL.

The CDR3 is CASSQLAFRETQYF. CDR3 sequence (DNA): TGTGCCAGCAGCCAACTAGCGTTCAGGGAGACCCAGTACTTC. The chain couples TRBV13 to TRBJ2-5; 7 bases are shared with TRBD2. Germline V lookup: CDR1 PRHDT, CDR2 FYEKMQ (reference sequence). This CDR3 spans 14 amino acids. J gave up 5 bases and V 5 bases, and 8 bases lay outside the gene matches. Full variable domain (outside the CDR3, taken from reference TRBV13 and TRBJ2-5): AAGVIQSPRHLIKEKRETATLKCYPIPRHDTVYWYQQGPGQDPQFLISFYEKMQSDKGSIPDRFSAQQFSDYHSELNMSSLELGDSALYFCASSQLAFRETQYFGPGTRLLVL.

The CDR3 nucleotides read TGCGCCAGCATGTCAGGTTCCAGGGCGGATAACTATGGCTACACCTTC. Amino acids: CASMSGSRADNYGYTF. The chain links TRBV10-2 to TRBJ1-2, with a tentative D call TRBD1 (5 bases). CDR3 size: 16 residues. Germline assignment: CDR1 WSHSY and CDR2 SAAADI. Trimming removed 7 bases at V and 1 base at J, with 19 bases between.

The chain has TRBV3-1 and TRBJ2-7; a weak D match, TRBD2 (5 bases). CDR3 length: 13 amino acids. Germline CDR1 reads LGHDT; CDR2 reads YNNKEL (reference sequence). Deletions cut 4 bases from V and 0 bases from J, with 7 bases between. The CDR3 sequence is CASSRGGSYEQYF. CDR3 sequence (DNA): TGTGCCAGCAGCCGTGGAGGCTCCTACGAGCAGTACTTC.